Listed here are 25 T cell receptor beta chains from one sample, sequenced in a study of T cell responses to AZD1222 COVID-19 vaccine. Here immunoSEQ multiplex PCR was the method, and the copy in TCRdb shows in-frame clones only, minus some. The sample contains around 95,000 clones, roughly 90% of which appear only once. The material was peripheral blood, obtained on day 0 of AZD1222 vaccination. These receptors originate from an adult in good health.

The chain carries TRBV24-1 and TRBJ2-1; 7 nucleotides align to TRBD1. Germline V gives CDR1 KGHDR, CDR2 SFDVKD. V was clipped by 3 bases and J by 0 bases; unmatched bases: 7. The CDR3 has 17 amino acids. DNA of the CDR3: TGTGCCACCAGTGATCGCGTTCGGACAGGCTCCTACAATGAGCAGTTCTTC. Protein: CATSDRVRTGSYNEQFF.

The V gene is TRBV19, the J gene TRBJ2-7; 12 positions agree with TRBD1. J lost 6 bases, V lost 7 bases, and 13 bases had no gene match. The CDR3 covers 16 residues. Germline lookup yields CDR1 LNHDA and CDR2 SQIVND (reference sequence). The CDR3 region is CASTKRPGQGAFEQYF. CDR3 nucleotides: TGTGCCAGTACGAAAAGACCGGGACAGGGGGCGTTCGAGCAGTACTTC.

This clone was seen a few times. The J gene is TRBJ1-3, the V gene TRBV5-1; D gene unclear. The ends were cut back, 0 bases at V and 4 bases at J, with 8 bases in the middle. The CDR3 has 14 residues. Germline V lookup: CDR1 SGHRS, CDR2 YFSETQ. The CDR3, as DNA: TGCGCCAGCAGCTTGGAGTTCGCCGGAAACACCATATATTTT. Its translation: CASSLEFAGNTIYF.

V usage is TRBV5-1 and J usage is TRBJ1-2, with D tentatively TRBD1 (6 bases). Germline V gene lookup returns CDR1 SGHRS and CDR2 YFSETQ. Trimming took 4 bases from V and 4 from J, leaving 17 bases between them. This CDR3 region has 15 residues. The CDR3 is CASSPRQGKSYGYTF. The CDR3 DNA reads TGCGCCAGCAGCCCCCGCCAGGGGAAGAGCTATGGCTACACCTTC.

The chain joins TRBV6-1 to TRBJ1-2; TRBD1 is a possible D gene (6 bases). CDR3 length equals 15 residues. The V and J ends lost 2 bases and 4 bases respectively, with 14 bases between them. Per the germline V gene, CDR1 is MNHNS and CDR2 is SASEGT. The CDR3 here is CASSEMAGASYGYTF. The CDR3 coding sequence is TGTGCCAGCAGTGAAATGGCAGGGGCTAGCTATGGCTACACCTTC.

This clone was detected only once. The chain employs TRBV19 and TRBJ1-1, with D hard to call. The CDR3 length is 14 residues. V was trimmed by 5 bases and J by 6 bases, leaving 16 bases between them. The germline gives CDR1 LNHDA, CDR2 SQIVND (reference sequence). The CDR3 spells CASSPKVTRSEAFF. As DNA, the CDR3 is TGTGCCAGTAGTCCGAAGGTCACGCGCTCTGAAGCTTTCTTT.

The chain carries TRBV27 and TRBJ2-6, with D perhaps TRBD1 (6 bases). Trimming removed 2 bases from V and 0 bases from J, with 17 bases in between. Germline assignment: CDR1 MNHEY and CDR2 SMNVEV (reference sequence). CDR3 length: 19 amino acids. This CDR3 is CASSLRWTAGFSGANVLTF. In nucleotides, the CDR3 is TGTGCCAGCAGTTTACGGTGGACAGCCGGCTTCTCTGGGGCCAACGTCCTGACTTTC.

J is TRBJ1-2 and V is TRBV6-6, with 8 bases matching TRBD1. The ends lost 6 bases at V and 5 bases at J; junction bases unmatched: 5. CDR3 length: 13 amino acids. CDR1 is MNHNY, CDR2 SVGAGI, per germline (reference sequence). This CDR3 is CASSPDRGYGYTF. The CDR3 DNA follows: TGTGCCAGCAGCCCTGACAGGGGTTATGGCTACACCTTC.

This sequence joins TRBV30 and TRBJ2-2; no definite D call. V was trimmed by 0 bases and J by 1 base, leaving 6 bases between them. The CDR3 sequence is 14 residues long. Germline V gene sequence: CDR1 GTSNPN, CDR2 SVGIG (reference sequence). CDR3 coding DNA: TGTGCCTGGAGTGTAGCCCAGAACACCGGGGAGCTGTTTTTT. Translating it yields CAWSVAQNTGELFF.

This clone was detected a few times. The rearrangement links TRBV28 to TRBJ1-1; D remains unclear. The germline V and J ends were trimmed by 8 bases and 7 bases, with 17 bases remaining between them. Germline CDR1 reads MDHEN; CDR2 reads SYDVKM. The CDR3 contains 13 residues. The CDR3 reads CASYMVSVDEAFF. The CDR3 DNA is TGTGCCAGCTATATGGTGAGTGTGGATGAAGCTTTCTTT.

The V and J genes are TRBV4-1 and TRBJ1-4, with D maybe TRBD1 (6 bases). Germline CDR1 reads MGHRA; CDR2 reads YSYEKL. The CDR3 has 17 amino acids. V was trimmed by 5 bases and J by 0 bases, leaving 16 bases between them. CDR3 bases: TGCGCCAGCAGCTCGTGGACAGCTCCAGCAACTAATGAAAAACTGTTTTTT. It specifies CASSSWTAPATNEKLFF.

The V call is TRBV6-6, the J call TRBJ1-4; D is unclear. The CDR3 runs to 16 residues. Germline V gene lookup returns CDR1 MNHNY and CDR2 SVGAGI (reference sequence). Between the trimmed V and J ends, which lost 0 bases and 7 bases, there was a span of 15 bases. Here the CDR3 DNA reads TGTGCCAGCAGTTACTCGGGAGGGTCGGGTTTTGAAAAACTGTTTTTT. This translates into CASSYSGGSGFEKLFF.

This chain joins TRBV19 and TRBJ1-5; no firm D call. In germline, CDR1 is LNHDA, CDR2 SQIVND (reference sequence). This CDR3 spans 13 amino acids. Trimming pared 10 bases from V and 7 bases from J, leaving 17 bases between. The CDR3, as DNA: TGTGCCACCCGCGGAGGTACGGCCCAGCCCCAGCATTTT. Its protein product is CATRGGTAQPQHF.

The rearrangement uses TRBV6-1 and TRBJ2-5; no clear D gene. The CDR3 consists of 16 residues. Germline V gene data show CDR1 as MNHNS and CDR2 as SASEGT. The V gene lost 1 base and the J gene lost 4 bases, with 16 bases spanning the gap. CDR3 amino acids: CASSEGLGRAVETQYF. The CDR3 coding sequence is TGTGCCAGCAGTGAAGGGTTGGGTCGGGCAGTAGAGACCCAGTACTTC.

The chain uses TRBV10-3 and TRBJ1-3, with TRBD1 matching 7 bases. The CDR3 is 15 residues long. Germline values: CDR1 ENHRY, CDR2 SYGVKD. V gave up 2 bases and J gave up 8 bases; unmatched junction bases: 9. The CDR3 DNA reads TGTGCCATCAGTGAGCCCACAGGGGTCGGAGACACCATATATTTT. It encodes CAISEPTGVGDTIYF.

This chain links TRBV6-5 with TRBJ1-2; D call uncertain. The CDR3 totals 15 residues. Germline values: CDR1 MNHEY, CDR2 SVGAGI. V dropped 9 bases and J dropped 0 bases, with 17 bases sitting between them. The CDR3 sequence is CASQAGTDPNYGYTF. In DNA, the CDR3 is TGTGCCAGTCAGGCAGGAACGGACCCTAACTATGGCTACACCTTC.

The chain is built from TRBV30 and TRBJ1-3; TRBD1 might be the D (6 bases). Trimming removed 0 bases at V and 4 bases at J, with 10 bases between. The CDR3 has 14 amino acids. Germline CDR1 GTSNPN, CDR2 SVGIG (reference sequence). CDR3 residues: CAWSVSGTGNTIYF. The DNA for the CDR3 is TGTGCCTGGAGTGTTTCAGGGACAGGAAACACCATATATTTT.

This clone was picked up a small number of times. This sequence joins TRBV19 and TRBJ2-5, with D perhaps TRBD2 (5 bases). Germline loops: CDR1 LNHDA, CDR2 SQIVND (reference sequence). The CDR3 loop spans 15 amino acids. With 4 bases removed from V and 5 bases from J, the gap between germline ends came to 17 bases. The CDR3 DNA reads as TGTGCCAGTAGTACTCGCGACAAGGGCGGGGAGACCCAGTACTTC. It translates to CASSTRDKGGETQYF.

This sequence joins TRBV6-6 and TRBJ1-1; the D gene is possibly TRBD1 (5 bases). Germline V gene data show CDR1 as MNHNY and CDR2 as SVGAGI (reference sequence). The CDR3 is 14 amino acids. Trimming took 2 bases from V and 5 from J, leaving 12 bases between them. The CDR3 DNA reads TGTGCCAGCAGTTACGTAATGGGGGATACTGAAGCTTTCTTT. This encodes CASSYVMGDTEAFF.

The chain carries TRBV28 and TRBJ2-7; 10 bases align to TRBD2. The CDR3 contains 15 residues. With V trimmed by 6 bases and J by 3 bases, 8 bases remained unmatched. Germline lookup yields CDR1 MDHEN and CDR2 SYDVKM. The CDR3 DNA reads as TGTGCCAGCAGGTTACTAGCGGGAACAAACTACGAGCAGTACTTC. Translated, it gives CASRLLAGTNYEQYF.

The chain uses TRBV28 and TRBJ2-4, with D perhaps TRBD2 (5 bases). Germline CDR1 reads MDHEN; CDR2 reads SYDVKM. Trimming took 7 bases from V and 6 from J, leaving 13 bases between them. CDR3 length: 13 amino acids. For the CDR3, the DNA is TGTGCCAGCAATCAGGAGGCGATAAACATTCAGTACTTC. Protein: CASNQEAINIQYF.

V is TRBV28 and J is TRBJ1-1; the D is unclear. Germline V gene sequence: CDR1 MDHEN, CDR2 SYDVKM. The V gene lost 8 bases and the J gene lost 7 bases, with 17 bases spanning the gap. CDR3 size: 13 residues. CDR3 loop: CASGQLLVGEAFF. CDR3 DNA sequence: TGTGCCAGCGGGCAGTTGCTAGTCGGTGAAGCTTTCTTT.

The rearrangement uses TRBV27 and TRBJ2-1; D is undetermined. Trimming removed 5 bases from V and 9 bases from J, with 17 bases in between. There are 14 residues in the CDR3. Per the germline V gene, CDR1 is MNHEY and CDR2 is SMNVEV (reference sequence). CDR3 sequence: CASSPQEKRREQFF. The CDR3 nucleotides are TGTGCCAGCAGTCCCCAAGAAAAACGACGTGAGCAGTTCTTC.

The V and J genes are TRBV5-1 and TRBJ1-1; D perhaps matches TRBD1 (5 bases). The germline CDR1 and CDR2 sequences are SGHRS and YFSETQ. Trimming took 2 bases from V and 2 from J, leaving 13 bases between them. The length of the CDR3 is 15 residues. The CDR3 region is CASSFRGTGNTEAFF. As DNA, the CDR3 is TGCGCCAGCAGCTTTCGGGGAACAGGTAACACTGAAGCTTTCTTT.

This clone was counted a single time. V is TRBV19 and J is TRBJ2-1; 9 nucleotides line up with TRBD2. V trimming: 0 bases; J trimming: 5 bases; junction bases outside the gene matches: 5. The CDR3 consists of 16 residues. Germline CDR1 and CDR2: LNHDA and SQIVND (reference sequence). CDR3 bases: TGTGCCAGTAGTATAGACGTAGCGGGAGAGGACAATGAGCAGTTCTTC. Amino acids: CASSIDVAGEDNEQFF.